This T cell receptor beta chain was documented in a study of PD-1 blockade in classical Hodgkin lymphoma. Study-wide findings and caveats: A significant rise in TCR diversity was seen by C4D1 for CD4+ cells but not for CD8+ cells. With respect to the repertoire differences, their causes, possibly disease activity or prior therapy, remain undefined.

Trimming took off 0 bases at V and 3 bases at J, with 12 bases between the two ends. This CDR3 has 16 amino acids. The germline V gene encodes CDR1 MNHEY and CDR2 SVGAGI. Here immunoSEQ multiplex PCR was the method, and the copy in TCRdb shows in-frame clones only, minus some. The table includes roughly 81,000 clones, about 90% detected once. Each of the patients experienced relapse following autologous stem cell transplantation, and their brentuximab vedotin exposure differed. Remarks on this clone: Its target is not known.

The V and J genes are TRBV6-5 and TRBJ2-1; TRBD1 is a possible D gene (7 bases). The material was peripheral blood mononuclear cells (PBMCs), obtained before the second cycle of nivolumab. The sequence came from a human donor with classical Hodgkin lymphoma. This chain's CDR3 is CASSYSGQGGYNEQFF. CDR3 sequence (DNA): TGTGCCAGCAGTTACTCTGGGCAGGGGGGCTACAATGAGCAGTTCTTC.